This T cell receptor (beta chain) was sequenced in a study of beta chain features in type 1 diabetes (dated by TCRdb to 2016 to 2019). About the study as a whole: No differences in mean age, gender distribution, total cell number or subset yield were found between patients and healthy donors. A total of about 100,000,000 sorted cells were examined across all samples, and RNA yield correlated strongly with the number of cells per subset. The study compared the TCRB repertoires of sorted circulating CD4+ T cell subsets in recently diagnosed type 1 diabetes patients with those in matched healthy donors. Regulatory and stem cell-like memory subsets were obtained from only 8 patients and about 8 healthy donors, while naive and central memory subsets were obtained from all 28 donors. The paper as a whole reports these results and caveats: Only small numbers of individuals were included in the HLA sub-analyses, which left unresolved whether HLA type had any influence on TCRB rearrangement. At VDJ recombination sites, patients with type 1 diabetes made fewer insertions and deleted more nucleotides, a pattern implying thymic rearrangement abnormalities. Shorter templates might have been favored by PCR, but patient and control samples were amplified and corrected together, so both groups would have been affected equally by any skew. In all four CD4+ subsets, TCRB CDR3 length was moderately but significantly shorter in type 1 diabetes patients. Because cDNA was sequenced instead of genomic DNA, activated cells with high expression could be over-represented, although the groups did not differ in activation or CD3 levels. Naive, central memory and regulatory TCRB repertoires appeared more similar among patients than among healthy donors.

The trim is 0 bases for V and 0 bases for J, with a gap of 11 bases between the germline ends. The CDR3 runs 15 amino acids, cysteine and phenylalanine included. Only the CDR3 region is kept as DNA, spanning 45 bases read in frame from base 1. The germline V gene yields SQVTM for CDR1 and ANQGSEA for CDR2. Turning to this clone: Its antigen is currently not known. No base quality values were provided; no much bigger clone lies one nucleotide off.

The entire amount of isolated RNA was reverse transcribed using the High Capacity cDNA Reverse Transcription Kit, so the sequenced TCRB transcripts were expressed ones. Naive, central memory and regulatory T cell samples underwent deep immunoSEQ sequencing, averaging about 3.57 million total reads per sample. Sorted cells were lysed in RLT buffer, and RNA was extracted using DNase-treated RNeasy Micro or Mini kits according to cell number. To prevent cross-contamination, each cell subset was processed individually, whereas patient and healthy donor samples were processed jointly. The immunoSEQ multiplex PCR was used to amplify TCRB sequences from cDNA, yielding 87-bp fragments that span the CDR3 region. Amplicons were sequenced on the Illumina HiSeq platform. Under the source paper's analysis protocol: PCR bias was computationally corrected using synthetic template baselines, reads within Hamming distance 2 were collapsed, and singletons that could not be merged were discarded. Reads were aligned against IMGT so that V, D and J genes, CDR3 length and insertions or deletions at six rearrangement sites could be assigned. Within each subset, clonotype counts were normalized to sorted cell number, and only after that were true diversity and Gini coefficients computed with the tcR R package. The overlap coefficient, calculated on TCRB nucleotide sequences, was used to measure repertoire sharing. As a proxy for the pre-selection repertoire, out-of-frame TCRB sequences from naive cells were analyzed. This immuneACCESS table, as held by TCRdb, lists in-frame sequences with V and J called but not all clones. Of the missing ones, under half trace to an unresolved V gene in checked studies; the others have no known cause. Clone size and the V and J calls come from that table; the DNA yielded D and trimming. The sample table records around 500,000 clones; about an eighth of these occur just once. The biggest ten clones account for more than 0.045% of the sample.

Each donor gave one peripheral blood draw, averaging approximately 0.11 L, which was collected into heparinised tubes. Naive, central memory, regulatory and stem cell-like memory CD4+ T cells were sorted on a BD FACSAria II using a panel including CD45RO, CCR7, CD25, CD127, CD95 and CD27. All sorted populations exceeded 95% purity. PBMCs were separated immediately by Lymphoprep density gradient centrifugation and were stained directly, without being cultured. Samples were stained and sorted in pairs, with one healthy donor and one patient per experiment, so that batch effects were minimized. The receptor comes from a woman between 18 and 29 years old in good health. This sequence uses TRBV29-1 and TRBJ1-2; the D gene is possibly TRBD1, with 5 bases matching. Sequencing was done on a sample of naive CD4+ T cells from blood. The sample's cell subset or site label is to be understood as: true naive CD4+ T cells. The DNA sequence is as follows: TGCAGCGTTGAAGATCGATGGGGGGCTAACTATGGCTACACCTTC. It translates as CSVEDRWGANYGYTF.